The 13 T cell receptor beta chains below all came from one sample that was sequenced in a study of blood T cell repertoires in COVID-19. Using immunoSEQ multiplex PCR, the repertoire was profiled, and TCRdb retains in-frame clones only, with some absent. The repertoire has about 97,000 clones, 90% of them found once; the top ten carry less than 2%. The source material was peripheral blood. Source of these receptors: a man aged 60 to 75 with acute or convalescent COVID-19.

V usage is TRBV6-1 and J usage is TRBJ1-2; D call uncertain. V lost 2 bases, J lost 1 base, and 14 bases lay in between. Germline CDR1 reads MNHNS; CDR2 reads SASEGT. The CDR3 runs to 16 residues. The DNA of the CDR3 is TGTGCCAGCAGTGAAACCGGGGAAGGTTATAACTATGGCTACACCTTC. Translation: CASSETGEGYNYGYTF.

The chain is built from TRBV4-1 and TRBJ2-3; a weak D match, TRBD1 (5 bases). This CDR3 region has 13 residues. V shed 8 bases and J shed 6 bases, with 15 bases lying between them. Germline V CDR1 and CDR2: MGHRA, YSYEKL. CDR3: CASVLGPGDTQYF. CDR3 nucleotides: TGCGCCAGCGTATTGGGGCCCGGGGATACGCAGTATTTT.

The chain is built from TRBV6-1 and TRBJ1-6; D may be TRBD1 (5 bases). Trimming removed 3 bases from V and 7 bases from J, with 7 bases in between. Per the germline V gene, CDR1 is MNHNS and CDR2 is SASEGT. CDR3 length equals 13 residues. The CDR3: CASSEEGNSPLHF. The DNA for the CDR3 is TGTGCCAGCAGTGAGGAGGGGAATTCACCCCTCCACTTT.

V and J are TRBV10-3 and TRBJ1-3; 8 nucleotides agree with TRBD1. The CDR3 covers 16 residues. Germline assignment: CDR1 ENHRY and CDR2 SYGVKD. Trimming took 0 bases from V and 2 from J; bases not matched to a gene: 3. The CDR3 region has the DNA TGTGCCATCAGTGAGTCCGGGACAGGCGCTGGAAACACCATATATTTT. Its protein is CAISESGTGAGNTIYF.

The table lists this clone with a count of one. This rearrangement joins TRBV6-5 to TRBJ1-2; D gene unclear. Germline values: CDR1 MNHEY, CDR2 SVGAGI. The CDR3 consists of 16 residues. V was clipped by 2 bases and J by 4 bases, with 17 bases between them. The CDR3 DNA reads as TGTGCCAGCAGTTACAGGATAAACAGACCTTTCTATGGCTACACCTTC. Translating it yields CASSYRINRPFYGYTF.

This clone was counted only a few times. The V and J genes are TRBV20-1 and TRBJ1-1; D not resolved. CDR1 is DFQATT, CDR2 SNEGSKA, per germline (reference sequence). Trimming removed 0 bases from V and 8 bases from J, with 7 bases in between. The CDR3 length is 11 residues. CDR3 nucleotide sequence: TGCAGTGCTAGAGAGAGGGAAGAAGCTTTCTTT. Translation gives CSAREREEAFF.

J is TRBJ1-5 and V is TRBV5-6; the D is unclear. CDR3 size: 13 residues. Trimming took off 0 bases at V and 7 bases at J, with 8 bases between the two ends. Per the germline V gene, CDR1 is SGHDT and CDR2 is YYEEEE. CDR3 residues: CASSLGGDQPQHF. CDR3 DNA: TGTGCCAGCAGCTTGGGAGGTGACCAGCCCCAGCATTTT.

A remark on this clone: Other DNA sequences within the sample encode an identical CDR3. The chain links TRBV18 to TRBJ1-2; 7 nucleotides line up with TRBD1. The CDR3 contains 14 residues. CDR1 KGHSH and CDR2 LQKENI come from the germline V gene. Unmatched junction bases numbered 3, after V lost 2 bases and J lost 3 bases. CDR3 residues: CASSPGTGDYGYTF. The CDR3 DNA reads TGTGCCAGCTCACCAGGTACAGGGGACTATGGCTACACCTTC.

The count of this clone is one. The chain recombines TRBV5-6 with TRBJ2-5; D might be TRBD1 (5 bases). V lost 2 bases and J 2 bases, leaving 7 bases between the germline ends. This CDR3 contains 13 residues. CDR1 is SGHDT, CDR2 YYEEEE, per germline. The CDR3 loop is CASSFQGQETQYF. DNA for the CDR3: TGTGCCAGCAGCTTTCAGGGACAAGAGACCCAGTACTTC.

This clone was recorded only once. The chain recombines TRBV18 with TRBJ1-2; D not resolved. CDR3 length equals 13 residues. CDR1 is KGHSH and CDR2 is LQKENI in the germline V gene. The V and J ends lost 5 bases and 4 bases respectively, with 11 bases between them. CDR3 DNA: TGTGCCAGCTCAGGAGGAGTATTCTATGGCTACACCTTC. Its translation is CASSGGVFYGYTF.

This clone was counted once. The chain couples TRBV7-2 to TRBJ1-3; 8 positions agree with TRBD1. Germline CDR1 is SGHTA and CDR2 is FQGNSA. The CDR3 is made up of 15 amino acids. Unmatched junction bases numbered 5, after V lost 3 bases and J lost 4 bases. The CDR3 reads CASSFTGGIGNTIYF. Written as DNA, the CDR3 is TGTGCCAGCAGCTTCACAGGGGGAATAGGAAACACCATATATTTT. The full variable domain, completed using reference TRBV7-2 and TRBJ1-3, is GAGVSQSPSNKVTEKGKDVELRCDPISGHTALYWYRQSLGQGLEFLIYFQGNSAPDKSGLPSDRFSAERTGGSVSTLTIQRTQQEDSAVYLCASSFTGGIGNTIYFGEGSWLTVV.

This clone appeared once. The V gene is TRBV4-1, the J gene TRBJ1-1; TRBD1 is a possible D gene (5 bases). This CDR3 is 16 amino acids long. The V gene lost 0 bases and the J gene lost 3 bases, with 14 bases spanning the gap. Looked up from germline, CDR1 is MGHRA and CDR2 is YSYEKL. The CDR3 reads CASSQEGGVMDTEAFF. For the CDR3, the DNA is TGCGCCAGCAGCCAAGAGGGGGGGGTTATGGACACTGAAGCTTTCTTT.

This clone appeared a few times. The chain employs TRBV7-2 and TRBJ2-7; 12 bases fit TRBD1. Germline assignment: CDR1 SGHTA and CDR2 FQGNSA. The CDR3 extends over 16 amino acids. V trimming: 0 bases; J trimming: 4 bases; junction bases outside the gene matches: 4. CDR3 DNA sequence: TGTGCCAGCAGCTTAGCGGGGACAGGGGGCAAGTACGAGCAGTACTTC. Translating gives CASSLAGTGGKYEQYF.